A single sample is the source of the 7 T cell receptor beta chains below, sequenced in a study of T cell responses to AZD1222 COVID-19 vaccine (dated by TCRdb to the early 2020s). The time point label on this specimen signifies: about 28 days (+/-7) after the second vaccine dose. The method was the immunoSEQ multiplex PCR assay. Here the immuneACCESS table is served through TCRdb, limited to in-frame sequences with V and J called. Missing clones are a known gap in these copies; in checked studies unresolved V genes cover under half, and the rest lacks a known reason. The sample table lists about 120,000 clones, roughly 91% of them with a count of one. The top ten clones comprise 4% to 6% of the sample. The sequencing here drew on peripheral blood, taken 28 days after the second AZD1222 dose. The source of these receptors is an adult who received the AZD1222 COVID-19 vaccine.

The chain combines TRBV19 with TRBJ2-7; D perhaps matches TRBD1 (6 bases). Between the trimmed V and J ends, which lost 5 bases and 3 bases, there was a span of 17 bases. CDR3 size: 15 residues. Germline loops: CDR1 LNHDA, CDR2 SQIVND (reference sequence). In nucleotides, the CDR3 is TGTGCCAGTAGTCCGGCAGGGGACCTCGACTACGAGCAGTACTTC. Protein: CASSPAGDLDYEQYF.

V and J are TRBV5-1 and TRBJ2-7; 7 bases are a match to TRBD2. Germline loops: CDR1 SGHRS, CDR2 YFSETQ. The CDR3 extends over 16 amino acids. V lost 4 bases, J lost 2 bases, and 12 bases stayed unmatched. The CDR3 nucleotides read TGCGCCAGCAGCCCGTGGGGGGGAGGTAGGACCTACGAGCAGTACTTC. Translated: CASSPWGGGRTYEQYF.

V usage is TRBV2 and J usage is TRBJ2-3; 9 bases agree with TRBD2. Losses at the gene ends were 6 bases for V and 4 bases for J; bases not matched to a gene: 5. This CDR3 is built from 14 residues. Germline assignment: CDR1 SNHLY and CDR2 FYNNEI. CDR3 coding DNA: TGTGCCAGCAGGGCTAGCGGGACGGCAGATACGCAGTATTTT. Translated, it gives CASRASGTADTQYF.

The chain carries TRBV29-1 and TRBJ2-1; D gene uncertain. In germline, CDR1 is SQVTM, CDR2 ANQGSEA. Trimming removed 7 bases at V and 0 bases at J, with 16 bases between. This CDR3 is 15 amino acids long. In DNA form, the CDR3 reads TGCAGCGCCCCTGTTGGGTTTTCCTCCTACAATGAGCAGTTCTTC. Residues: CSAPVGFSSYNEQFF.

The table lists this clone with a count of one. The V call is TRBV18, the J call TRBJ2-2; TRBD2 aligns across 14 bases. After removal of 3 bases from V and 7 bases from J, the junction contained 7 bases not matched to a gene. Germline V gene sequence: CDR1 KGHSH, CDR2 LQKENI. The CDR3 contains 17 residues. CDR3 in amino acids: CASSPRTSGGPGGELFF. The CDR3 nucleotides read TGTGCCAGCTCACCCCGGACTAGCGGGGGGCCCGGCGGGGAGCTGTTTTTT.

There are a few counts of this clone. The chain joins TRBV5-1 to TRBJ1-1; no clear D. Germline loops: CDR1 SGHRS, CDR2 YFSETQ. The CDR3 is 13 amino acids. The V end lost 2 bases, the J end lost 3 bases, and 8 bases lay between the germline ends. The CDR3 DNA is TGCGCCAGCAGCTTCCGTATGGACACTGAAGCTTTCTTT. It is translated as CASSFRMDTEAFF.

The chain couples TRBV5-4 to TRBJ1-1; D possibly corresponds to TRBD1 (6 bases). This CDR3 is built from 15 residues. Germline loops: CDR1 SGHNT, CDR2 YYREEE (reference sequence). Trimming pared 0 bases from V and 5 bases from J, leaving 14 bases between. In DNA, the CDR3 is TGTGCCAGCAGCTTGGCCACAGGGAGTCTAACTGAAGCTTTCTTT. It specifies CASSLATGSLTEAFF.